This is a list of T cell receptor beta chains from one sample in a study of breast tumors, draining lymph nodes, adjacent tissues. TCRdb re-derived calls from the multiplex PCR reads in MiXCR, one entry per CDR3 protein. The sample includes fewer than 300,000 distinct CDR3 sequences, roughly 32% of them seen just once. The sequenced material came from axillary lymph node tissue. The receptors were gathered from a female donor with breast cancer. Some clones in this sample may be carry-over from other donors' samples. The CDR3 runs from the conserved cysteine through the conserved F or W. The order of the fields is CDR3 protein, CDR3 DNA, clone size, J gene, D gene, V gene. The D gene is left open where the match is weak. Some rows mark clone size as missing; the rest say once, few, many or name a class of expanded clone.

CASSDVWGGTQETQYF,TGTGCCAGCAGTGATGTGTGGGGTGGGACCCAGGAGACCCAGTACTTC,many,TRBJ2-5,NA,TRBV6-1
CASSAGQASGYTF,TGTGCCAGCAGCGCGGGACAGGCTAGCGGCTACACCTTC,many,TRBJ1-2,TRBD1,TRBV7-3
CASSQDKATPPPPLHF,TGTGCCAGCAGCCAAGATAAGGCAACTCCTCCTCCACCCCTCCACTTT,many,TRBJ1-6,NA,TRBV4-2
CAWRPSQRYYNSPLHF,TGTGCCTGGAGACCCAGCCAGAGATACTATAATTCACCCCTCCACTTT,many,TRBJ1-6,NA,TRBV30
CASSPGGWNTEAFF,TGTGCCAGCAGTCCAGGGGGTTGGAACACTGAAGCTTTCTTT,NA,TRBJ1-1,TRBD1,TRBV28
CAWMGQGGEQYF,TGTGCCTGGATGGGGCAGGGGGGAGAGCAGTACTTC,many,TRBJ2-7,NA,TRBV30
CASSRASGRSSYNEQFF,TGTGCCAGTAGTCGGGCTAGCGGGAGGAGCTCCTACAATGAGCAGTTCTTC,many,TRBJ2-1,TRBD2,TRBV19
CAIPTGLKTQYF,TGTGCCATACCGACAGGGTTAAAGACCCAGTACTTC,many,TRBJ2-5,TRBD1,TRBV5-8
CASSVISGANVLTF,TGTGCCAGCAGCGTGATCTCTGGGGCCAACGTCCTGACTTTC,many,TRBJ2-6,NA,TRBV9
CASSTSGGHDTQYF,TGTGCCAGCAGCACTAGCGGGGGGCACGATACGCAGTATTTT,NA,TRBJ2-3,TRBD2,TRBV12-3/TRBV12-4
CASSQAGLAGGTETQYF,TGTGCCAGCAGCCAAGCGGGGCTAGCGGGAGGGACCGAGACCCAGTACTTC,many,TRBJ2-5,TRBD2,TRBV4-2
CASSEGQTYEQYF,TGTGCCAGCAGCGAGGGACAGACCTACGAGCAGTACTTC,few,TRBJ2-7,TRBD1,TRBV5-5
CSAGSGANVLTF,TGCAGTGCGGGTTCTGGGGCCAACGTCCTGACTTTC,NA,TRBJ2-6,NA,TRBV20-1
CASSEQGRYGYTF,TGTGCCAGCAGTGAGCAGGGAAGGTATGGCTACACCTTC,many,TRBJ1-2,NA,TRBV6-1
CASSLGDGGQPQHF,TGTGCCAGCAGCTTAGGGGACGGGGGTCAGCCCCAGCATTTT,many,TRBJ1-5,NA,TRBV7-2